The 14 T cell receptor beta chains below come from one sample, sequenced in a study of spatial heterogeneity in lung cancer (dated by TCRdb to the late 2010s). This sample's time point label indicates: sample taken at primary tumor resection. For TCR sequencing, whole RNA was extracted from tumor and nontumor lung tissue, or from cryopreserved PBMC samples, and no cell sorting was done. The library relied on 5' RACE. TCRdb shows the sequencer as NextSeq 500. Using fastp at Q25 and MiXCR, TCRdb reprocessed the public reads and kept productive beta chains. Each CDR3 protein appears once, grouped with its most common genes and DNA. Across this sample there are 22,000 or so distinct CDR3 sequences, with about 4.3% seen only once. The ten top clones hold 30% to 35% of the sample. The source material was PBMCs, sampled at surgery. These receptors came from a male donor with early-stage non-small cell lung cancer.

This clonotype has a handful of counts. The CDR3 nucleotides read TGTGCCAGCAGCATCCAGGGGGCTGGGAACACTGAAGCTTTCTTT. This sequence encodes CASSIQGAGNTEAFF. The V call is TRBV28, the J call TRBJ1-1; TRBD1 aligns across 8 bases. Per germline, CDR1 MDHEN and CDR2 SYDVKM. V trimming: 6 bases; J trimming: 1 base; junction bases outside the gene matches: 7. The CDR3 is 15 amino acids.

This clonotype was observed at least ten times. V usage is TRBV19 and J usage is TRBJ1-5, with unresolved D. The CDR3 is 14 residues long. Trimming stripped 6 bases from V and 4 bases from J, with 13 bases between. The germline V gene has CDR1 LNHDA and CDR2 SQIVND (reference sequence). CDR3 in DNA: TGTGCCAGTAGGGGTCCGAGTGGGAATCAGCCCCAGCATTTT. Its translation: CASRGPSGNQPQHF.

This clonotype came up many times. V is TRBV29-1 and J is TRBJ2-1; D is unclear. The V end lost 4 bases, the J end lost 8 bases, and 12 bases lay between the germline ends. This CDR3 region has 12 residues. The germline V gene has CDR1 SQVTM and CDR2 ANQGSEA. The CDR3 region is CSVGSGRDEQFF. CDR3 DNA sequence: TGCAGCGTTGGATCAGGAAGGGATGAGCAGTTCTTC.

The chain has TRBV29-1 and TRBJ1-4; tentative D call: TRBD1 (6 bases). The CDR3 spans 13 residues. CDR1 and CDR2 (germline): SQVTM, ANQGSEA. The V gene lost 5 bases and the J gene lost 8 bases, with 15 bases spanning the gap. CDR3 region: CSVTGTSREKLFF. The CDR3 nucleotides read TGCAGCGTTACAGGGACATCGCGGGAAAAACTGTTTTTT. The full variable domain, with the rest looked up from reference TRBV29-1 and TRBJ1-4, is SAVISQKPSRDICQRGTSLTIQCQVDSQVTMMFWYRQQPGQSLTLIATANQGSEATYESGFVIDKFPISRPNLTFSTLTVSNMSPEDSSIYLCSVTGTSREKLFFGSGTQLSVL.

This clonotype was seen at least ten times. The chain is built from TRBV7-3 and TRBJ2-7; TRBD1 matches at 10 bases. Germline CDR1 SGHTA, CDR2 FQGTGA. J was trimmed by 2 bases and V by 2 bases; bases with no gene match: 3. The CDR3 contains 15 residues. The CDR3 DNA follows: TGTGCCAGCAGCTTATTCGGGACAGGGGCCTACGAGCAGTACTTC. Translated: CASSLFGTGAYEQYF. The full variable domain, with the rest looked up from reference TRBV7-3 and TRBJ2-7, is GAGVSQTPSNKVTEKGKYVELRCDPISGHTALYWYRQSLGQGPEFLIYFQGTGAADDSGLPNDRFFAVRPEGSVSTLKIQRTERGDSAVYLCASSLFGTGAYEQYFGPGTRLTVT.

The sample holds many counts of this clonotype. This chain uses TRBV3-1 with TRBJ1-5, with unresolved D. The CDR3 length is 14 residues. Germline V gene sequence: CDR1 LGHDT, CDR2 YNNKEL (reference sequence). With 3 bases removed from V and 4 bases from J, the gap between germline ends came to 10 bases. The chain's CDR3 is CASSQAQWNQPQHF. In DNA, the CDR3 is TGTGCCAGCAGCCAGGCTCAGTGGAATCAGCCCCAGCATTTT.

This clonotype appeared many times. The gene calls are TRBV20-1 and TRBJ2-1, with a tentative D call TRBD2 (5 bases). Germline V gives CDR1 DFQATT, CDR2 SNEGSKA (reference sequence). The CDR3 extends over 14 amino acids. V dropped 4 bases and J dropped 9 bases, with 19 bases sitting between them. The CDR3: CSATRGPPRAEQFF. The DNA of the CDR3 is TGCAGTGCTACCCGGGGTCCCCCTAGGGCTGAGCAGTTCTTC.

There are many counts of this clonotype. The chain combines TRBV5-1 with TRBJ2-4; D call uncertain. The CDR3 runs to 15 residues. V was trimmed by 5 bases and J by 0 bases, leaving 12 bases between them. Germline-derived CDR1 and CDR2 are SGHRS and YFSETQ. The chain's CDR3 is CASSLDWGAKNIQYF. CDR3 in DNA: TGCGCCAGCAGTCTCGATTGGGGAGCCAAAAACATTCAGTACTTC. The whole variable domain, filled in from reference TRBV5-1 and TRBJ2-4, reads KAGVTQTPRYLIKTRGQQVTLSCSPISGHRSVSWYQQTPGQGLQFLFEYFSETQRNKGNFPGRFSGRQFSNSRSEMNVSTLELGDSALYLCASSLDWGAKNIQYFGAGTRLSVL.

In this sample, this clonotype turned up many times. One junction end disagrees with the germline gene, perhaps due to a read error. J is TRBJ2-2 and V is TRBV7-4; D possibly matches TRBD1 or TRBD2 (5 bases each). Germline V gene data show CDR1 as SGHVT and CDR2 as SQSDAQ. This CDR3 region has 15 residues. CDR3 sequence: CASSLAQGNTGELFF. In DNA form, the CDR3 reads TGTGCCAGCAGCCTAGCTCAGGGGAACACCGGGGAGCTGTTTTTT.

This clonotype was recorded many times. The rearrangement joins TRBV7-2 to TRBJ2-7; D tentatively fits TRBD1 or TRBD2 (5 bases each). Germline CDR1 is SGHTA and CDR2 is FQGNSA. There are 16 residues in the CDR3. V dropped 5 bases and J dropped 5 bases, with 22 bases sitting between them. CDR3 amino acids: CASSPRGRSLVHEQYF. The CDR3 DNA is TGTGCCAGCAGCCCTCGGGGCCGTTCCCTTGTCCACGAGCAGTACTTC.

This clonotype was found many times. The chain is built from TRBV19 and TRBJ2-7, with D possibly being TRBD2 (6 bases). The CDR3 contains 12 residues. The germline V gene encodes CDR1 LNHDA and CDR2 SQIVND (reference sequence). V was cut by 10 bases and J by 2 bases, with 12 bases left in between. The CDR3 bases are TGTGCCACGGGGGACGGACCCTACGAGCAGTACTTC. Encoded protein: CATGDGPYEQYF.

This clonotype has a count of ten or more. This chain links TRBV4-1 with TRBJ2-2; TRBD1 or TRBD2 may be the D gene (5 bases each). This CDR3 has 13 residues. The V and J ends lost 2 bases and 13 bases respectively, with 14 bases between them. Looked up from germline, CDR1 is MGHRA and CDR2 is YSYEKL. The CDR3 bases are TGCGCCAGCAGCCAAAATAGGGGACGTATGCTGTTTTTT. Its protein product is CASSQNRGRMLFF.

This clonotype was seen many times. The V call is TRBV6-2 or TRBV6-3, the J call TRBJ2-7, with 12 positions matching TRBD2. With V trimmed by 6 bases and J by 5 bases, 11 bases remained unmatched. This CDR3 comprises 16 residues. Germline assignment: CDR1 MNHEY and CDR2 SVGEGT. CDR3 bases: TGTGCCAGCAGGCCTCTAGCGGGAGGGCCGAACCACGAGCAGTACTTC. Protein: CASRPLAGGPNHEQYF.

In this sample, this clonotype turned up many times. In DNA, the CDR3 is TGTGCCAGCTCACCTCCTAACCCCCATGAGCAGTTCTTC. Its translation is CASSPPNPHEQFF. V gene TRBV18 combines with J gene TRBJ2-1; unclear D gene. The CDR3 extends over 13 amino acids. Germline assignment: CDR1 KGHSH and CDR2 LQKENI. Trimming pared 3 bases from V and 8 bases from J, leaving 11 bases between.